Listed here is a single T cell receptor beta chain. Only in-frame clones appear in the TCRdb table, and some are missing; sequencing was by immunoSEQ multiplex PCR. Of about 69,000 clones in the sample, 85% to 95% are singletons; the top ten hold just under 2%. These data belong to a study of T cell changes during pregnancy in multiple sclerosis. This specimen was peripheral blood, taken in the third trimester of pregnancy. The receptor's source is a female donor in good health, enrolled as a control in a pregnancy study.

CDR3 residues: CASSRTGYGYTF. The CDR3 DNA follows: TGTGCCAGCAGCCGGACAGGTTATGGCTACACCTTC. The V call is TRBV28, the J call TRBJ1-2; 7 nucleotides align to TRBD1. The trim removed 6 bases at V and 5 bases at J, leaving 3 bases unmatched. CDR3 length: 12 residues. Germline CDR1 MDHEN, CDR2 SYDVKM.